This record concerns one T cell receptor beta chain sequence. Its specificity is not known. J lost 4 bases, V lost 2 bases, and 11 bases had no gene match. There are 17 residues in the CDR3. Germline V lookup: CDR1 SGHVS, CDR2 FNYEAQ. This specimen belongs to a study of cytomegalovirus exposure and HLA in healthy donors. Study at large: Earlier work reported 100 million or so unique TCR beta sequences from about 170 million T cells. Points from the study as a whole: Later analysis identified a missense DCLRE1C variant that was linked to TCR beta V- and J-gene trimming.

Primers for the PCR totalled 60 Vbeta and 13 Jbeta. Profiled with immunoSEQ multiplex PCR; TCRdb holds only in-frame clones, not every one. This table has around 120,000 clones, about 80% appearing once. The chain joins TRBV7-6 to TRBJ2-5; 9 positions agree with TRBD1. The source is a man aged 25 to 40 in good health and CMV-seronegative. The material sequenced was PBMCs. Written as DNA, the CDR3 is TGTGCCAGCAGCTTAAGAACACAGGGGGCAGATCGAGAGACCCAGTACTTC. Its translation is CASSLRTQGADRETQYF.